The clone carrying this T cell receptor beta chain appeared many times. These data belong to a study of HIV-infected patients and healthy controls. cDNA was made from about 500 ng RNA using alpha and beta constant primers. Alpha and beta chain libraries were made separately by chain-specific third strand synthesis with multiplexing indices. Second strand DNA was synthesized using a primer at the SP2 site. Via MiXCR, TCRdb re-called the 5' RACE reads, giving one row per CDR3 protein. The profile shows some 8,700 distinct CDR3 sequences, over 7.5% of them singletons. Antiretroviral therapy had run roughly three months, about 14 weeks, before follow-up blood collection. No cell fractionation was done, so the repertoire covers all unsorted peripheral blood T cells. The J segment lost 6 bases and the V segment lost 7 bases, leaving 9 bases of the junction unmatched. Looked up from germline, CDR1 is SQVTM and CDR2 is ANQGSEA. There are 14 residues in the CDR3.

This sample comprised blood, obtained during antiretroviral therapy. This clonotype was obtained from an adult with HIV infection. The V gene is TRBV29-1, the J gene TRBJ2-2; 9 bases fit TRBD1. The CDR3 coding sequence is TGCAGCGCCCGACAGGGGGGTTTGTCCGGGGAGCTGTTTTTT. It encodes CSARQGGLSGELFF.